This TCR beta chain was sequenced during a study of blood T cell repertoires in COVID-19. Per the study methods: Amplification with reference gene primers provided the estimates of nucleated cell counts. The repertoire was sequenced with immunoSEQ multiplex PCR; TCRdb's copy has only in-frame clones and lacks some. V, J and clone size are taken as reported in that table, and D and trimming were inferred from the DNA itself. The sample includes under 150,000 clones, 84% of them seen just once. Participant age was roughly 18 to 89 years, and participants resided in 25 or so US areas. The CDR3 length is 15 residues. V lost 7 bases and J 3 bases, leaving 15 bases between the germline ends. Germline lookup yields CDR1 MDHEN and CDR2 SYDVKM.

The chain recombines TRBV28 with TRBJ2-2; no reliable D call. Sequences were obtained from PBMCs or T cells enriched from blood (not recorded which). This receptor was identified in a man aged 35 to 55 with acute COVID-19. This CDR3 reads CASTSPPGYTGELFF. The CDR3 DNA follows: TGTGCCAGCACCTCCCCACCCGGGTACACCGGGGAGCTGTTTTTT.